This TCR beta chain was documented in a study of T cells after yellow fever vaccination. V was clipped by 4 bases and J by 9 bases; unmatched bases: 11. The germline V gene encodes CDR1 SGHRS and CDR2 YFSETQ. The CDR3 runs to 15 residues. TCRdb processed the 5' RACE reads anew with MiXCR; each CDR3 protein has one entry. Here the sample spans 300,000 to 400,000 distinct CDR3 sequences, about 4% being singletons. This sample comprised PBMCs, obtained 5 days after the yellow fever booster vaccination. The chain recombines TRBV5-1 with TRBJ2-3; 10 bases agree with TRBD1. The clonotype was recovered from a man aged 18 to 29 who received the YFV17D yellow fever vaccine. As DNA, the CDR3 is TGCGCCAGCAGCCCGGGACAGGGGATAGTGGGGACGCAGTATTTT. Translated: CASSPGQGIVGTQYF.